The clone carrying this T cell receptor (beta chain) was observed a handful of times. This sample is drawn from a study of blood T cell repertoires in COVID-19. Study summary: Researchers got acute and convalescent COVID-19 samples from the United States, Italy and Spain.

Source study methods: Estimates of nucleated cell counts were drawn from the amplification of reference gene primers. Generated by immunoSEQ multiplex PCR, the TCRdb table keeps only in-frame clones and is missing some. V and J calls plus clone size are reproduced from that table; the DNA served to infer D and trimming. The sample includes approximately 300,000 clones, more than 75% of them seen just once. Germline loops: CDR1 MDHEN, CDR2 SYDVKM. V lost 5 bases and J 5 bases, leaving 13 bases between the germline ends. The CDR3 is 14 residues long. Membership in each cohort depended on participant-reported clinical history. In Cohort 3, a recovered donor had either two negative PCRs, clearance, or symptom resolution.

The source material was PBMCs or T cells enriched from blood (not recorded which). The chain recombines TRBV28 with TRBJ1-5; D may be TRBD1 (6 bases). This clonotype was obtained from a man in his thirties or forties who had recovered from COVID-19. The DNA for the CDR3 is TGTGCCAGCAGTGCCTCCACAGGGTATCAGCCCCAGCATTTT. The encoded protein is CASSASTGYQPQHF.